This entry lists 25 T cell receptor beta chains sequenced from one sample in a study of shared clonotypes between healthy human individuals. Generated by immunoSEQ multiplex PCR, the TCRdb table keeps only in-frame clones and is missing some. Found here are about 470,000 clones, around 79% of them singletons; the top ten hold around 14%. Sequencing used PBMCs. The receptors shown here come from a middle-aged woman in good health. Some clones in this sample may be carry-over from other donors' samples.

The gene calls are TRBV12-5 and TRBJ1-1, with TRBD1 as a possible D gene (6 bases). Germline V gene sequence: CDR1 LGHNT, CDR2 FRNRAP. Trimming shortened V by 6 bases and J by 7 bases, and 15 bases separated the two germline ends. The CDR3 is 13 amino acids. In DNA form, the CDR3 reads TGTGCTAGTGGCCCGCGGACAGATAGTGAAGCTTTCTTT. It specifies CASGPRTDSEAFF. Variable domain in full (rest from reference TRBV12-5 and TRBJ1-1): DARVTQTPRHKVTEMGQEVTMRCQPILGHNTVFWYRQTMMQGLELLAYFRNRAPLDDSGMPKDRFSAEMPDATLATLKIQPSEPRDSAVYFCASGPRTDSEAFFGQGTRLTVV.

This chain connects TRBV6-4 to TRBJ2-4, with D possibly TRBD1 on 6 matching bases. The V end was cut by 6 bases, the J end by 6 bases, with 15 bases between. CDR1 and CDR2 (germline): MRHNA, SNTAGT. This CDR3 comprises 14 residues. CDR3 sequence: CASSPLGASNIQYF. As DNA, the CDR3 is TGTGCCAGCAGCCCATTGGGGGCCTCAAACATTCAGTACTTC.

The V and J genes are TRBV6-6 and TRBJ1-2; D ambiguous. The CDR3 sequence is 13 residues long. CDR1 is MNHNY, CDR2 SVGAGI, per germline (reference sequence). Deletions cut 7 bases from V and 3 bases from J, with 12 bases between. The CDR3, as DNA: TGTGCCAGCACCCTCCACAACGACTATGGCTACACCTTC. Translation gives CASTLHNDYGYTF.

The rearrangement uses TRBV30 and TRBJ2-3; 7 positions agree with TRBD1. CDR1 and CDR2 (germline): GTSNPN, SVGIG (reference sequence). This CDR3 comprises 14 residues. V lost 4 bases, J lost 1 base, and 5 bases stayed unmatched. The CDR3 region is CAWKQGYGTDTQYF. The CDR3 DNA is TGTGCCTGGAAACAGGGGTATGGCACAGATACGCAGTATTTT.

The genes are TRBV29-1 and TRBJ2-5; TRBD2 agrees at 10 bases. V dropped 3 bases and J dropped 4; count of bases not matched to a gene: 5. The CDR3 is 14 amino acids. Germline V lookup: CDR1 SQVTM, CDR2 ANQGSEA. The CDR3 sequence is CSVDLAGARETQYF. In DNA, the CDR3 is TGCAGCGTTGATCTAGCGGGAGCCAGAGAGACCCAGTACTTC.

CDR3 nucleotide sequence: TGTGCCAGCAGCTTAAAAGTAACATTCGCTCGGGGCACCGGGGAGCTGTTTTTT. It codes for CASSLKVTFARGTGELFF. The chain combines TRBV7-6 with TRBJ2-2, with a tentative D call TRBD2 (5 bases). The length of the CDR3 is 18 residues. V was cut by 2 bases and J by 4 bases, with 20 bases left in between. Germline loops: CDR1 SGHVS, CDR2 FNYEAQ.

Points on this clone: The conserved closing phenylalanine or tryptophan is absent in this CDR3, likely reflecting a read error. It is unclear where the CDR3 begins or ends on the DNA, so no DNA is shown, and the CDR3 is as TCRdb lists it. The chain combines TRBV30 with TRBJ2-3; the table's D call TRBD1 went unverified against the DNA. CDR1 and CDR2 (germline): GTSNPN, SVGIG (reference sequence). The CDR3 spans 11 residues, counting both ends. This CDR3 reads CAWICGTGVLV.

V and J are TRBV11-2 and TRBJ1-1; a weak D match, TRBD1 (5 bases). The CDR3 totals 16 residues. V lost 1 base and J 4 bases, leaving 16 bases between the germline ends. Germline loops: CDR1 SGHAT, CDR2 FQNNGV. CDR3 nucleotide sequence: TGTGCCAGCAGCTTAGCGGGACGGTCTCAAGGCACTGAAGCTTTCTTT. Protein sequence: CASSLAGRSQGTEAFF.

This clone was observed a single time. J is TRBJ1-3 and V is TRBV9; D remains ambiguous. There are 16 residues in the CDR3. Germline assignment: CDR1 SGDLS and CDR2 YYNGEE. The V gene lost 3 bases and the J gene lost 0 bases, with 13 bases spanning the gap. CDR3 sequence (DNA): TGTGCCAGCAGCGCGTATCTAGGTGCCTCTGGAAACACCATATATTTT. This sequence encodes CASSAYLGASGNTIYF.

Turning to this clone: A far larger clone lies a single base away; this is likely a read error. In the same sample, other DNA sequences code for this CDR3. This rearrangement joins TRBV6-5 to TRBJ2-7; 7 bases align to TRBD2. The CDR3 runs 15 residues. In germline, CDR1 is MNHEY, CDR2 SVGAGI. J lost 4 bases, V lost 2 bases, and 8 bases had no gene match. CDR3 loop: CASSYAGTGLYEQYF. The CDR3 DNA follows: TGTGCCAGCAGTTACGCGGGGACGGGACTATACGAGCAGTACTTC.

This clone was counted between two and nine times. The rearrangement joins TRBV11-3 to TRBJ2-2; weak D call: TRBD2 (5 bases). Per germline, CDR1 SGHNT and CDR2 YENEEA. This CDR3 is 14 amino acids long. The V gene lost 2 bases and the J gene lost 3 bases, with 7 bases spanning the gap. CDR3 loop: CASSLYGDTGELFF. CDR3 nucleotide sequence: TGTGCCAGCAGCTTATACGGGGACACCGGGGAGCTGTTTTTT.

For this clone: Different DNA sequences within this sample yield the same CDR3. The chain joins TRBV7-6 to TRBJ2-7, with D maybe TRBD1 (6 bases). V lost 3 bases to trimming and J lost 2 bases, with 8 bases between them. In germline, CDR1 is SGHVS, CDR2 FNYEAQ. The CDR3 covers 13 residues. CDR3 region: CASSLDRTYEQYF. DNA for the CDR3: TGTGCCAGCAGCTTGGACAGAACCTACGAGCAGTACTTC.

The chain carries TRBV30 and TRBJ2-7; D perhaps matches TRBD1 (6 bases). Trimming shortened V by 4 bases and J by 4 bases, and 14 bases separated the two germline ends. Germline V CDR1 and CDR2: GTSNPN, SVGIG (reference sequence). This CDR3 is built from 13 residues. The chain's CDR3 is CAWTGFTGYEQYF. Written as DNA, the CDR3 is TGTGCCTGGACAGGTTTTACAGGGTACGAGCAGTACTTC.

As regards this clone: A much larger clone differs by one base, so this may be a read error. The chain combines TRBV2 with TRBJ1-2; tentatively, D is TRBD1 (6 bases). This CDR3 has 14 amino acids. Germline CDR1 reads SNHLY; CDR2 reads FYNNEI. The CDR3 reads CVSSEADRIYGYTF. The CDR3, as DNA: TGTGTCAGCAGTGAAGCTGACAGGATCTATGGCTACACCTTC.

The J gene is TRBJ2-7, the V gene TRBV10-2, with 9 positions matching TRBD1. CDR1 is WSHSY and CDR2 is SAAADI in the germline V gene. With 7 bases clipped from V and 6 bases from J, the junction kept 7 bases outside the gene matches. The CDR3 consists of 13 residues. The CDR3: CASTRQGGGEQYF. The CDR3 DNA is TGCGCCAGCACAAGACAGGGGGGGGGCGAGCAGTACTTC.

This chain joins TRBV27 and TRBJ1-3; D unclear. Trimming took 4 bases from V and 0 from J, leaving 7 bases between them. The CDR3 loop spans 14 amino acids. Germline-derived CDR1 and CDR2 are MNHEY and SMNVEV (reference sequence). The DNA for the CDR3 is TGTGCCAGCAGTTCCAGGAGCTCTGGAAACACCATATATTTT. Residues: CASSSRSSGNTIYF.

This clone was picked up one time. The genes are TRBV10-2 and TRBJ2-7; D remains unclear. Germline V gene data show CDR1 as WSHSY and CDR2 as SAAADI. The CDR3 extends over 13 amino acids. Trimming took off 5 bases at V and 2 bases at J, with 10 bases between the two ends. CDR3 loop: CASSWAETYEQYF. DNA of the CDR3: TGCGCCAGCAGTTGGGCCGAGACCTACGAGCAGTACTTC.

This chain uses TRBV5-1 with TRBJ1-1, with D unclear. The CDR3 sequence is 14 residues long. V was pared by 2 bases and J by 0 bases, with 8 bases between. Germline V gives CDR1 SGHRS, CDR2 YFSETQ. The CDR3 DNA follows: TGCGCCAGCAGCTTCGAGAGCATGAACACTGAAGCTTTCTTT. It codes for CASSFESMNTEAFF.

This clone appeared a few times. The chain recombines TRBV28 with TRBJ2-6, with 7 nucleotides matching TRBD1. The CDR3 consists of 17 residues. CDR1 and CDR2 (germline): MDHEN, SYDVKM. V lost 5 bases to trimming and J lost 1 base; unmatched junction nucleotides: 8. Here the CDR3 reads CASSTLTGQSGANVLTF. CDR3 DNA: TGTGCCAGCAGTACGCTGACAGGGCAGTCTGGGGCCAACGTCCTGACTTTC.

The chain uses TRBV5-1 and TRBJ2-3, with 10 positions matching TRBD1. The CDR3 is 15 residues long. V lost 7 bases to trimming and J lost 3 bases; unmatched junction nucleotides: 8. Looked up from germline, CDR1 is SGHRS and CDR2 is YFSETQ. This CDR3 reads CASSTGTGVTDTQYF. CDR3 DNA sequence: TGCGCCAGCTCAACTGGGACAGGGGTTACAGATACGCAGTATTTT.

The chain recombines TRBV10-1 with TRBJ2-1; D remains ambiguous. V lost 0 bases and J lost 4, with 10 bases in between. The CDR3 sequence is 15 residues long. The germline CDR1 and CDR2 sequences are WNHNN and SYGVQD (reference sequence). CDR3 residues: CASSESFPGYNEQFF. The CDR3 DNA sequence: TGCGCCAGCAGTGAGTCCTTCCCTGGGTACAATGAGCAGTTCTTC.

The CDR3 protein is CASRGTGNYGYTF. The CDR3 DNA reads as TGTGCCAGCAGGGGGACAGGGAACTATGGCTACACCTTC. V and J are TRBV27 and TRBJ1-2; 9 bases match TRBD1. The germline V gene encodes CDR1 MNHEY and CDR2 SMNVEV (reference sequence). The V gene end was trimmed by 6 bases and the J gene end by 2 bases; junction bases not matched to a gene: 1. This CDR3 is built from 13 residues.

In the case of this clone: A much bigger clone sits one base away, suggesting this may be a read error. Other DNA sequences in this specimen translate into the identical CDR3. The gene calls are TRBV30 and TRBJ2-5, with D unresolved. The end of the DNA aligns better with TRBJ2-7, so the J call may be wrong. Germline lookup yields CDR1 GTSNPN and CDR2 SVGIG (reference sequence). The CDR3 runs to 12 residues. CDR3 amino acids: CAWSVREYEQYF. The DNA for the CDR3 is TGTGCCTGGAGTGTAAGGGAATACGAGCAGTACTTC.

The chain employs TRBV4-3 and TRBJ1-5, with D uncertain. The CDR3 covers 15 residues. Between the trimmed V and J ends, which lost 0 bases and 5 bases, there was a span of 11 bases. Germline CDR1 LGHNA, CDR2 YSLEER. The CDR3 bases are TGCGCCAGCAGCCAAGAAGCGGACCGATATCAGCCCCAGCATTTT. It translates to CASSQEADRYQPQHF.

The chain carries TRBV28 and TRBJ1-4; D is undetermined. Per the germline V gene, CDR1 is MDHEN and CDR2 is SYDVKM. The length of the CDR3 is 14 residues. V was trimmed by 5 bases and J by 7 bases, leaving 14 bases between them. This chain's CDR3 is CASSLRLEAEKLFF. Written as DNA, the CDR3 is TGTGCCAGCAGTCTCAGATTAGAGGCTGAAAAACTGTTTTTT.